This TCR beta chain was identified in a study of regulatory T cells in long-lasting Graves disease. Study at large: Graves' patients who were just diagnosed had used antithyroid drugs for under 3 months. Overall study results and limits: Clonotypes that were public and shared totalled approximately 3,000 in persistent patients versus approximately 970 in new patients.

For TCR beta, libraries came from iRepertoire HTBI primers and Arm-PCR of CDR3 regions. TCRdb re-called the multiplex PCR reads with MiXCR, one entry per CDR3 protein. This table holds approximately 360,000 distinct CDR3 sequences, 10% to 15% found once. Germline V gene data show CDR1 as SQVTM and CDR2 as ANQGSEA. The CDR3 has 14 residues. V lost 4 bases to trimming and J lost 3 bases; unmatched junction nucleotides: 8. The time point here: newly diagnosed GD, antithyroid drugs for less than 3 months. Extracted PBMC RNA gave rise to the TCR library. Recruitment took place at an endocrinology department in Xi'an, China. The table lists this clonotype with a few counts. Its antigen is still unknown. The sample also formed part of further work on T cells in Graves' hyperthyroidism and ophthalmopathy. From that second work: The HTBI primer set served for first-round RT-PCR of the TCR CDR3.

This clonotype was sampled from a woman aged 18-29 years with Graves disease. The material was peripheral blood mononuclear cells (PBMCs), obtained at new diagnosis, from a patient treated with antithyroid drugs. This chain connects TRBV29-1 to TRBJ2-5, with TRBD1 matching 7 bases. This chain's CDR3 is CSVVNRGWEETQYF. As DNA, the CDR3 is TGCAGCGTTGTGAACAGGGGCTGGGAAGAGACCCAGTACTTC.